The 7 T cell receptor beta chains listed next were all sequenced from one sample in a study of T cell repertoires in cytomegalovirus infection (dated by TCRdb to about 2019). Sequencing took place on an Illumina HiSeq 1500. The public sequencing data were trimmed at Q25 with fastp and processed into clonotypes with MiXCR by TCRdb, which kept only in-frame beta chains. Entries are consolidated by CDR3 protein sequence, retaining the most common genes and DNA. Recorded for this sample are some 300,000 distinct CDR3 sequences; around 13% of them occurred a single time. Roughly 9.7% of the sample goes to the ten largest clones. The sample comprised PBMCs. The receptor source for this set is a human donor in good health (CMV status not recorded). Some clones in this sample may be carry-over from other donors' samples.

This clonotype was recorded at least ten times. The J gene is TRBJ1-6, the V gene TRBV7-2; tentatively, D is TRBD1 (6 bases). Germline CDR1 is SGHTA and CDR2 is FQGNSA. V lost 8 bases and J 12 bases, leaving 17 bases between the germline ends. This CDR3 comprises 13 residues. The CDR3 region is CASRPLLGGPLHF. The CDR3 DNA follows: TGTGCCAGCCGGCCTTTATTAGGGGGACCCCTCCACTTT. The entire variable domain, with the rest obtained from reference TRBV7-2 and TRBJ1-6, is as follows: GAGVSQSPSNKVTEKGKDVELRCDPISGHTALYWYRQSLGQGLEFLIYFQGNSAPDKSGLPSDRFSAERTGGSVSTLTIQRTQQEDSAVYLCASRPLLGGPLHFGNGTRLTVT.

This rearrangement joins TRBV25-1 to TRBJ2-1, with 7 nucleotides matching TRBD1. The CDR3 extends over 14 amino acids. CDR1 and CDR2 from the germline V gene are MGHDK and SYGVNS. J lost 8 bases, V lost 6 bases, and 10 bases had no gene match. The CDR3 region is CASSERGLAYEQFF. The CDR3 DNA reads as TGTGCCAGCAGCGAAAGGGGGCTAGCCTATGAGCAGTTCTTC.

The chain has TRBV20-1 and TRBJ1-1; D unclear. V lost 5 bases and J 3 bases, leaving 13 bases between the germline ends. Germline CDR1 and CDR2: DFQATT and SNEGSKA (reference sequence). CDR3 length: 13 residues. This CDR3 reads CSASGPLDTEAFF. The CDR3 DNA reads as TGCAGTGCTTCCGGGCCTTTGGACACTGAAGCTTTCTTT.

This clonotype was counted ten times or more. This chain joins TRBV20-1 and TRBJ2-6; a weak D match, TRBD1 (5 bases). The CDR3 extends over 16 amino acids. CDR1 and CDR2 (germline): DFQATT, SNEGSKA (reference sequence). The V and J ends lost 0 bases and 5 bases respectively, with 14 bases between them. The CDR3 spells CSARDTQELWANVLTF. CDR3 nucleotides: TGCAGTGCTAGAGATACACAGGAGCTCTGGGCCAACGTCCTGACTTTC.

The chain recombines TRBV2 with TRBJ2-1; 9 positions match TRBD1. Trimming cost V 6 bases and J 7 bases; bases outside gene matches: 13. The CDR3 covers 16 residues. CDR1 is SNHLY, CDR2 FYNNEI, per germline. The CDR3, as DNA: TGTGCCAGCAGCCGGGGGTCGGGACAGGGTAGAAATGAGCAGTTCTTC. This sequence encodes CASSRGSGQGRNEQFF. The whole variable domain, remainder taken from reference TRBV2 and TRBJ2-1, is EPEVTQTPSHQVTQMGQEVILRCVPISNHLYFYWYRQILGQKVEFLVSFYNNEISEKSEIFDDQFSVERPDGSNFTLKIRSTKLEDSAMYFCASSRGSGQGRNEQFFGPGTRLTVL.

This clonotype appeared a few times. This rearrangement joins TRBV7-8 to TRBJ1-1; D is uncertain. Germline V gives CDR1 SGHVS, CDR2 FQNEAQ. V lost 0 bases and J 2 bases, leaving 10 bases between the germline ends. The CDR3 is 15 residues long. DNA for the CDR3: TGTGCCAGCAGCTTAGCCATCCCAGTCAACACTGAAGCTTTCTTT. As protein: CASSLAIPVNTEAFF.

This sequence joins TRBV5-1 and TRBJ1-5; the D gene is possibly TRBD1 (6 bases). With 4 bases removed from V and 4 bases from J, the gap between germline ends came to 15 bases. CDR3 length: 15 residues. CDR1 and CDR2 (germline): SGHRS, YFSETQ. This CDR3 is CASSLGGDGNQPQHF. The DNA for the CDR3 is TGCGCCAGCAGCCTAGGGGGGGACGGTAATCAGCCCCAGCATTTT.